Listed here are 26 T cell receptor beta chains from one sample, sequenced in a study of T cell repertoires in cytomegalovirus infection. Antigens of these TCRs are unknown. Each CDR3 protein gets one entry after TCRdb re-called the reads with MiXCR. The sample includes roughly 51,000 distinct CDR3 sequences, roughly 20% of them seen just once. Specimen: CD8+ T cells from cultured PBMCs, collected from culture after CMV antigen stimulation. The receptors were sampled from a human donor in good health (CMV status not recorded). Some clones in this sample may be carry-over from other donors' samples.

The V and J genes are TRBV7-2 and TRBJ2-5; 9 bases agree with TRBD2. The germline V gene encodes CDR1 SGHTA and CDR2 FQGNSA. The CDR3 runs 17 residues. With 1 base clipped from V and 0 bases from J, the junction kept 6 bases outside the gene matches. DNA of the CDR3: TGTGCCAGCAGCTTAGTTGTACCTAGCGGGGACCAAGAGACCCAGTACTTC. Translated: CASSLVVPSGDQETQYF. Based on the CDR3 plus reference TRBV7-2 and TRBJ2-5, the full variable domain is GAGVSQSPSNKVTEKGKDVELRCDPISGHTALYWYRQSLGQGLEFLIYFQGNSAPDKSGLPSDRFSAERTGGSVSTLTIQRTQQEDSAVYLCASSLVVPSGDQETQYFGPGTRLLVL.

This clonotype was counted only a few times. This sequence joins TRBV28 and TRBJ1-2; the D is unclear. This CDR3 spans 13 amino acids. Germline CDR1 MDHEN, CDR2 SYDVKM. V was cut by 6 bases and J by 3 bases, with 11 bases left in between. The CDR3 protein is CASSTPDHYGYTF. CDR3 bases: TGTGCCAGCAGCACACCGGACCACTATGGCTACACCTTC.

The chain is built from TRBV11-1 and TRBJ2-7, with 8 bases identical to TRBD1. The CDR3 is made up of 13 amino acids. The V gene's germline CDR1 is SGHAT and CDR2 FQDESV (reference sequence). The trim removed 6 bases at V and 2 bases at J, leaving 3 bases unmatched. The CDR3: CASRGTGAYEQYF. The CDR3 region has the DNA TGTGCCAGCAGGGGGACAGGAGCCTACGAGCAGTACTTC.

This clonotype occurred a few times. This rearrangement joins TRBV7-2 to TRBJ2-1; 8 bases match TRBD2. Germline loops: CDR1 SGHTA, CDR2 FQGNSA. The CDR3 is made up of 16 amino acids. The V and J ends lost 5 bases and 4 bases, in that order; junction bases with no gene match: 10. The CDR3 spells CASSPPGGATYNEQFF. CDR3 sequence (DNA): TGTGCCAGCAGCCCCCCGGGGGGGGCCACTTACAATGAGCAGTTCTTC.

This clonotype was picked up a small number of times. The chain links TRBV15 to TRBJ1-5, with no clear D. The V gene's germline CDR1 is LNHNV and CDR2 YYDKDF (reference sequence). This CDR3 spans 13 amino acids. V lost 4 bases and J 8 bases, leaving 12 bases between the germline ends. In nucleotides, the CDR3 is TGTGCCACCAGCACCGGGTCGGGAGAGCCCCAGCATTTT. Translated: CATSTGSGEPQHF.

The V gene is TRBV7-6, the J gene TRBJ2-7; the match to TRBD2 covers 9 bases. Germline V lookup: CDR1 SGHVS, CDR2 FNYEAQ. The CDR3 is 15 residues long. The junction had 6 bases not matched to a gene; V was cut back by 5 bases and J by 1 base. The CDR3 DNA is TGTGCCAGCAGCCCTGGGGCGGGAGGGTCCTACGAGCAGTACTTC. Its translation: CASSPGAGGSYEQYF.

This clonotype was counted a few times. The chain combines TRBV7-2 with TRBJ2-1; D unclear. The germline V gene has CDR1 SGHTA and CDR2 FQGNSA. The CDR3 extends over 15 amino acids. With 0 bases removed from V and 2 bases from J, the gap between germline ends came to 8 bases. The CDR3 nucleotides are TGTGCCAGCAGCTTAGCGCTGCTACCCTACAATGAGCAGTTCTTC. Its translation: CASSLALLPYNEQFF. The whole variable domain, filled in from reference TRBV7-2 and TRBJ2-1, reads GAGVSQSPSNKVTEKGKDVELRCDPISGHTALYWYRQSLGQGLEFLIYFQGNSAPDKSGLPSDRFSAERTGGSVSTLTIQRTQQEDSAVYLCASSLALLPYNEQFFGPGTRLTVL.

The chain joins TRBV19 to TRBJ2-1; TRBD1 is a possible D gene (5 bases). Trimming cost V 5 bases and J 7 bases, with 12 bases left between them. Germline loops: CDR1 LNHDA, CDR2 SQIVND (reference sequence). The CDR3 contains 13 residues. The CDR3 nucleotides read TGTGCCAGTAGTCCACAGGTCACGAATGAGCAGTTCTTC. It codes for CASSPQVTNEQFF.

This clonotype turned up a few times. The chain recombines TRBV4-1 with TRBJ2-7; D may match TRBD1 or TRBD2 (7 bases each). Trimming removed 4 bases from V and 1 base from J, with 14 bases in between. CDR1 MGHRA and CDR2 YSYEKL come from the germline V gene. The CDR3 contains 15 residues. CDR3 in amino acids: CASSPQGGASYEQYF. CDR3 in DNA: TGCGCCAGCAGCCCGCAGGGGGGGGCTTCCTACGAGCAGTACTTC.

CDR3 bases: TGTGCCAGCAGTTTCGAAAGGGGGCAAGATACGCAGTATTTT. Translating gives CASSFERGQDTQYF. The chain has TRBV27 and TRBJ2-3; 7 bases match TRBD1. CDR1 MNHEY and CDR2 SMNVEV come from the germline V gene (reference sequence). After removal of 3 bases from V and 5 bases from J, the junction contained 5 bases not matched to a gene. This CDR3 is 14 amino acids long.

The V and J genes are TRBV6-2 or TRBV6-3 and TRBJ2-6; 7 nucleotides align to TRBD1. Trimming took 5 bases from V and 2 from J; bases not matched to a gene: 3. This CDR3 is built from 15 residues. Looked up from germline, CDR1 is MNHEY and CDR2 is SVGEGT. The CDR3 reads CASSDQGAGANVLTF. CDR3 DNA: TGTGCCAGCAGTGACCAGGGGGCTGGGGCCAACGTCCTGACTTTC.

The gene calls are TRBV11-2 and TRBJ2-2; perhaps D is TRBD1 or TRBD2 (5 bases each). V gave up 4 bases and J gave up 5 bases, with 20 bases separating them. CDR3 length: 17 amino acids. Per germline, CDR1 SGHAT and CDR2 FQNNGV. CDR3 DNA: TGTGCCAGCAGCTCTCCAGGGTCGAGAGAGGGGACCGGGGAGCTGTTTTTT. Protein: CASSSPGSREGTGELFF.

The CDR3: CATSRVDNYGYTF. The CDR3 DNA is TGTGCCACCAGCAGAGTGGACAACTATGGCTACACCTTC. The chain carries TRBV15 and TRBJ1-2; D gene uncertain. Germline CDR1 reads LNHNV; CDR2 reads YYDKDF (reference sequence). V was shortened by 1 base and J by 2 bases, with 5 bases between the two germline ends. This CDR3 spans 13 amino acids.

This clonotype was detected a few times. The V call is TRBV27, the J call TRBJ2-7, with unresolved D. The CDR3 has 13 residues. Germline V gene lookup returns CDR1 MNHEY and CDR2 SMNVEV (reference sequence). Trimming took 1 base from V and 2 from J, leaving 6 bases between them. The CDR3 sequence is CASSLLPTYEQYF. CDR3 in DNA: TGTGCCAGCAGTTTATTGCCCACCTACGAGCAGTACTTC.

The chain employs TRBV20-1 and TRBJ2-1, with 10 bases that match TRBD2. Trimming cost V 1 base and J 2 bases; bases outside gene matches: 8. The CDR3 covers 17 residues. The V gene's germline CDR1 is DFQATT and CDR2 SNEGSKA (reference sequence). The CDR3 reads CSARAYRTSGTYNEQFF. The CDR3 DNA follows: TGCAGTGCTAGAGCGTATCGGACTAGCGGAACCTACAATGAGCAGTTCTTC.

This clonotype has a handful of counts. The rearrangement links TRBV29-1 to TRBJ2-2; D may be TRBD2 (5 bases). The CDR3 runs 15 residues. V was trimmed by 0 bases and J by 2 bases, leaving 10 bases between them. In germline, CDR1 is SQVTM, CDR2 ANQGSEA. The CDR3 region is CSVEDRGKNTGELFF. CDR3 nucleotides: TGCAGCGTTGAAGATCGAGGGAAAAACACCGGGGAGCTGTTTTTT.

The gene calls are TRBV19 and TRBJ2-7, with D possibly TRBD2 on 5 matching bases. The germline V gene has CDR1 LNHDA and CDR2 SQIVND (reference sequence). V gave up 2 bases and J gave up 5 bases, with 16 bases separating them. CDR3 length: 15 amino acids. Written as DNA, the CDR3 is TGTGCCAGTAGTATATCGGACTCCTCTATAGACGAGCAGTACTTC. Protein: CASSISDSSIDEQYF.

CDR3 sequence: CASSPGTGSYSNQPQHF. The DNA of the CDR3 is TGTGCCAGCAGTCCCGGGACAGGCTCGTATAGCAATCAGCCCCAGCATTTT. This chain links TRBV28 with TRBJ1-5, with 8 bases identical to TRBD1. This CDR3 has 17 amino acids. Germline loops: CDR1 MDHEN, CDR2 SYDVKM. With V trimmed by 5 bases and J by 0 bases, 9 bases remained unmatched.

The genes are TRBV7-8 and TRBJ1-1; 10 nucleotides agree with TRBD1. With V trimmed by 5 bases and J by 0 bases, 12 bases remained unmatched. The germline V gene encodes CDR1 SGHVS and CDR2 FQNEAQ. The CDR3 extends over 18 amino acids. CDR3 protein: CASSLGPGTGDMNTEAFF. CDR3 bases: TGTGCCAGCAGCCTAGGACCAGGGACAGGGGACATGAACACTGAAGCTTTCTTT.

The chain uses TRBV7-9 and TRBJ2-7, with D perhaps assigned TRBD1 or TRBD2 (6 bases each). Germline V gives CDR1 SEHNR, CDR2 FQNEAQ (reference sequence). Deletions cut 4 bases from V and 9 bases from J, with 28 bases between. The CDR3 consists of 17 residues. CDR3 sequence (DNA): TGTGCCAGCAGCTCCCTTGGAGATTGGAGGGGACAATGGGGGCAGTACTTC. Its protein is CASSSLGDWRGQWGQYF. Based on the CDR3 plus reference TRBV7-9 and TRBJ2-7, the full variable domain is DTGVSQNPRHKITKRGQNVTFRCDPISEHNRLYWYRQTLGQGPEFLTYFQNEAQLEKSRLLSDRFSAERPKGSFSTLEIQRTEQGDSAMYLCASSSLGDWRGQWGQYFGPGTRLTVT.

By sample share, this clonotype is medium-sized. The V and J genes are TRBV29-1 and TRBJ1-2; TRBD1 is a possible D gene (6 bases). This CDR3 region has 13 residues. Germline CDR1 is SQVTM and CDR2 is ANQGSEA. Trimming removed 3 bases from V and 1 base from J, with 9 bases in between. CDR3 protein: CSVEGHGNYGYTF. The CDR3 nucleotides read TGCAGCGTTGAGGGACACGGTAACTATGGCTACACCTTC.

The V call is TRBV11-2, the J call TRBJ1-5; D possibly corresponds to TRBD1 (5 bases). The CDR3 loop spans 16 amino acids. CDR1 SGHAT and CDR2 FQNNGV come from the germline V gene. Trimming removed 6 bases from V and 0 bases from J, with 15 bases in between. CDR3 region: CASSFGYRSSNQPQHF. Here the CDR3 DNA reads TGTGCCAGCAGTTTTGGATACAGGAGTAGCAATCAGCCCCAGCATTTT.

This clonotype has just a few counts. The chain uses TRBV7-9 and TRBJ1-2; perhaps TRBD1 as D (5 bases). Trimming left V 5 bases short and J 8 bases short, with 15 bases between. Germline V gene lookup returns CDR1 SEHNR and CDR2 FQNEAQ (reference sequence). The CDR3 consists of 13 residues. The CDR3 loop is CASSQSGREGYTF. For the CDR3, the DNA is TGTGCCAGCAGCCAATCCGGCAGGGAGGGCTACACCTTC.

At least ten counts were recorded for this clonotype. The chain employs TRBV7-2 and TRBJ1-5; D call uncertain. Germline V lookup: CDR1 SGHTA, CDR2 FQGNSA. V was clipped by 4 bases and J by 1 base, with 11 bases between them. The CDR3 sequence is 15 residues long. The DNA of the CDR3 is TGTGCCAGCAGCTCCCCGACGGAGAGCAATCAGCCCCAGCATTTT. The encoded protein is CASSSPTESNQPQHF.

The chain links TRBV7-6 to TRBJ2-2, with D possibly being TRBD1 (5 bases). CDR1 and CDR2 from the germline V gene are SGHVS and FNYEAQ. The CDR3 is made up of 14 amino acids. Deletions cut 4 bases from V and 2 bases from J, with 8 bases between. The CDR3 loop is CASSSRTNTGELFF. The CDR3 region has the DNA TGTGCCAGCAGCTCCAGGACAAACACCGGGGAGCTGTTTTTT.

The chain links TRBV7-9 to TRBJ1-6, with a weak D call TRBD1 (5 bases). This CDR3 contains 15 residues. Germline V CDR1 and CDR2: SEHNR, FQNEAQ (reference sequence). Deletions cut 4 bases from V and 10 bases from J, with 17 bases between. CDR3 loop: CASSSPRGTTSPLHF. The CDR3 DNA follows: TGTGCCAGCAGCTCCCCGCGGGGCACCACGTCACCCCTCCACTTT.